These T cell receptor beta chains were read from a single sample in a study of OX40 agonist ivuxolimab in advanced cancers. Sequencing used immunoSEQ multiplex PCR; TCRdb keeps in-frame clones, though not all of them. The table lists 55,000 or so clones, 88% of them singletons. The sequenced sample was CD4+ or CD8+ T cells sorted from blood, obtained in a trial of the OX40 agonist ivuxolimab. The receptors originated from an adult with an advanced solid tumor such as melanoma, head and neck, liver or kidney cancer. Both conserved end residues are part of each CDR3. A D gene is named only where the DNA matches it firmly. Only part of the rows carry a size: once, few, many, or a class if the clone is expanded.

J,size,D,V,DNA,CDR3
TRBJ1-2,-,TRBD1,TRBV10-3,TGTGCCATCAATAAAGAACAGGGGGCCTTCTATGGCTACACCTTC,CAINKEQGAFYGYTF
TRBJ2-4,-,-,TRBV7-2,TGTGCCAGCAGCTTAGGGACCCTAAACATTCAGTACTTC,CASSLGTLNIQYF
TRBJ2-7,-,-,TRBV28,TGTGCCAGCAGCTTGGCGGGGTCCTCCTACGAGCAGTACTTC,CASSLAGSSYEQYF
TRBJ2-1,-,TRBD2,TRBV5-6,TGTGCCAGCATCCCAACGGCTAGCGGGAAAAATGAGCAGTTCTTC,CASIPTASGKNEQFF
TRBJ2-1,once,TRBD2,TRBV5-1,TGCGCCAGCAGCTCGATAGCGGGAGGGCCTCAGGAGCAGTTCTTC,CASSSIAGGPQEQFF
TRBJ2-1,-,TRBD2,TRBV10-3,TGTGCCATCAGGGCGGGAGGGCCTGATGAGCAGTTCTTC,CAIRAGGPDEQFF
TRBJ2-7,-,-,TRBV2,-,CASILDRVNEQYF
TRBJ2-7,-,-,TRBV28,TGTGCCAGCAGCCCTAGCGGCAGGGGTTACGAGCAGTACTTC,CASSPSGRGYEQYF
TRBJ2-7,-,TRBD1,TRBV2,TGTGCCAGCCAACCGGGACAGGGTTCCTACGAGCAGTACTTC,CASQPGQGSYEQYF
TRBJ2-2,-,TRBD1,TRBV6-1,TGTGCCAGCAGATACGGGACAGGGGCGTCCGGGGAGCTGTTTTTT,CASRYGTGASGELFF
TRBJ2-7,-,-,TRBV5-4,TGTGCCAGCACCATAATGGCGGACGGAGCCGAGCAGTACTTC,CASTIMADGAEQYF
TRBJ1-1,-,TRBD1,TRBV19,TGTGCCAGTAGTGGGTGGACAGGGATTAAAGCTTTCTTT,CASSGWTGIKAFF
TRBJ2-7,-,-,TRBV30,TGTGCCTGGAGCGACACCCCTAGTTGGTACTTC,CAWSDTPSWYF
TRBJ2-1,-,-,TRBV7-9,TGTGCCAGCAGCTTACAGGGGATTAGCACCCTATCTGAGCAGTTCTTC,CASSLQGISTLSEQFF
TRBJ2-5,once,-,TRBV30,TGTGCCTGGAGTAAAAATTTGGAGACCCAGTACTTC,CAWSKNLETQYF
TRBJ1-1,-,-,TRBV30,TGTGCCTGGAGTGTATCCTTTCGCGGGGGCGAAGCTTTCTTT,CAWSVSFRGGEAFF
TRBJ2-7,-,-,TRBV2,TGTGCCAGCAGTGTCTTGGGGGCCTACGAGCAGTACTTC,CASSVLGAYEQYF
TRBJ2-1,-,TRBD1,TRBV7-2,TGTGCCAGCAGCTGGCGGACAGGGGGCGGGAATGAGCAGTTCTTC,CASSWRTGGGNEQFF
TRBJ2-3,-,TRBD1,TRBV7-3,TGTGCCAGCAGCTCAATTTGGACAGGCCCTAGCACAGATACGCAGTATTTT,CASSSIWTGPSTDTQYF
TRBJ2-5,few,-,TRBV7-9,TGTGCCAGCAGTCCCCGTGGCCCGGAGACCCAGTACTTC,CASSPRGPETQYF
TRBJ2-7,-,TRBD2,TRBV5-8,TGTGCCAGCAGCCTGGGGCTAGCGGGAACCTACGAGCAGTACTTC,CASSLGLAGTYEQYF
TRBJ2-7,-,-,TRBV2,TGTGCCAGCAGAGACGTGGTTTCTACCCCCTACGAGCAGTACTTC,CASRDVVSTPYEQYF
TRBJ2-1,-,-,TRBV6-5,TGTGCCAGCAGTCCCAATAGGGGAGAGCAGTTCTTC,CASSPNRGEQFF
TRBJ2-2,-,TRBD2,TRBV7-2,TGTGCCAGCAGCTTAGTAGCGGGACCTAGCGGGGAGCTGTTTTTT,CASSLVAGPSGELFF
TRBJ2-7,-,TRBD2,TRBV4-1,TGCGCCAGCAGCCAAGGACTAGCGAACTACGAGCAGTACTTC,CASSQGLANYEQYF